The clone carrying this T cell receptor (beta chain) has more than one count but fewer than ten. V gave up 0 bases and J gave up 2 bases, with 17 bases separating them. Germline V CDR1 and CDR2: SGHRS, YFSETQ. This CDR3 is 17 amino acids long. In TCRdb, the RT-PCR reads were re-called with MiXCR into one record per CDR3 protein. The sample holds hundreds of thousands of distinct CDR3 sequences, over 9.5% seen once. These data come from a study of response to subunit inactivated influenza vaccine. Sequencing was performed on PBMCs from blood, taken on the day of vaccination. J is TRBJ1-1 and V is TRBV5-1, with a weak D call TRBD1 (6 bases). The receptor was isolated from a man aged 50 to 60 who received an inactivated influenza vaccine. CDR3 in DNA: TGCGCCAGCAGCTTGGAGGGTACCGGGACATCTAACACTGAAGCTTTCTTT. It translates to CASSLEGTGTSNTEAFF.